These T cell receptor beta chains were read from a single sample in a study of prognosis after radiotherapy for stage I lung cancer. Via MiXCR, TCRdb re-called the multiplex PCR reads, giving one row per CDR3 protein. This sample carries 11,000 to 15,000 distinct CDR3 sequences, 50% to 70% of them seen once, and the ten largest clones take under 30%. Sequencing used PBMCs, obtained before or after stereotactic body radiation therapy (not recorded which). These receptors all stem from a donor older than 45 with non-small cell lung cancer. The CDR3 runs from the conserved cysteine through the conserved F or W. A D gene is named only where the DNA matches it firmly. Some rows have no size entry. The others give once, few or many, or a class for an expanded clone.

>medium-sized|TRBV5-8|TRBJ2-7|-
CASSPSIRGSYEQYF
TGTGCCAGCAGCCCTTCGATTAGAGGCTCCTACGAGCAGTACTTC
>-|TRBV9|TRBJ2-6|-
CASSVESSSGSNVPTF
TGTGCCAGCAGCGTAGAGTCCTCCTCTGGGTCCAACGTCCCGACTTTC
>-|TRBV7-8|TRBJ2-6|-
CASSSRLPGANVLTF
TGTGCCAGCAGCTCCAGGCTTCCTGGGGCCAACGTCCTGACTTTC
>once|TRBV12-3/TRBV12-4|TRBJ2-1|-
CASSLSEFDYNEQFF
TGTGCCAGCAGTTTAAGTGAGTTCGACTACAATGAGCAGTTCTTC
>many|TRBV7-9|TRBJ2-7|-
CASSPLGVEQYF
TGTGCCAGCAGCCCCCTAGGTGTCGAGCAGTACTTC
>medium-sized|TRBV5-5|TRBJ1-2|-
CASSLGGEYGYTF
TGTGCCAGCAGCTTGGGGGGCGAATATGGCTACACCTTC
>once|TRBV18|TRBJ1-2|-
CASSPDSWEVGYTF
TGTGCCAGCTCACCCGACAGTTGGGAGGTGGGCTACACCTTC
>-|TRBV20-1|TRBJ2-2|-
CSARLTGNTGELFF
TGCAGTGCTAGATTGACGGGAAACACCGGGGAGCTGTTTTTT
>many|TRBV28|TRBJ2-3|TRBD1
CASSEPGQDLTDTQYF
TGTGCCAGCAGCGAACCGGGACAGGACCTCACAGATACGCAGTATTTT
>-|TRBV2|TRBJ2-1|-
CASSPGDEQFF
TGTGCCAGCAGTCCAGGGGATGAGCAGTTCTTC
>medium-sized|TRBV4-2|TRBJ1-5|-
CASSQDLGGNQPQHF
TGTGCCAGCAGCCAAGATTTGGGGGGCAATCAGCCCCAGCATTTT
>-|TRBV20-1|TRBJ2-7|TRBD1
CSARGVGQGDYEQYF
TGCAGTGCTAGAGGCGTAGGACAGGGGGACTACGAGCAGTACTTC
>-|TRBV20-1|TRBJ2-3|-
CSARDGGSSTDTQYF
TGCAGTGCTAGAGATGGTGGTAGTAGCACAGATACGCAGTATTTT
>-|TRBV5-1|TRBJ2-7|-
CASSLQGGAYEQYF
TGCGCCAGCAGCCTACAGGGTGGGGCCTACGAGCAGTACTTC
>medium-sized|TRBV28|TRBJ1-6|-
CASSPSFYNSPLHF
TGTGCCAGCAGTCCTTCCTTTTATAATTCACCCCTCCACTTT
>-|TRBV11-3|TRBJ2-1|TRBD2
CASNLGLAGKYNEQFF
TGTGCCAGCAACTTAGGGCTAGCGGGAAAGTACAATGAGCAGTTCTTC
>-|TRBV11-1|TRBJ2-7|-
CASSLSGGRSEQYF
TGTGCCAGCAGCTTATCTGGAGGTCGTAGCGAGCAGTACTTC
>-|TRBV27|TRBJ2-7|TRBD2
CASRGGLAPYEQYF
TGTGCCAGCAGGGGGGGACTAGCTCCGTACGAGCAGTACTTC
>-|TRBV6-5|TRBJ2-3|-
CASSYSGHVDTQYF
TGTGCCAGCAGTTACTCGGGACATGTAGATACGCAGTATTTT
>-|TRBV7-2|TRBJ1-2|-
CASSLRGVYGYTF
TGTGCCAGCAGCTTAAGGGGGGTCTATGGCTACACCTTC
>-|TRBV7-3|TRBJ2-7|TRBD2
CASSTPYAAGGGSYEQYF
TGTGCCAGCAGCACCCCGTATGCGGCGGGAGGAGGCTCATACGAGCAGTACTTC
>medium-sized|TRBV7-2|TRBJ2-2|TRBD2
CASSKLGLAGSGELFF
TGTGCCAGCAGCAAACTAGGACTAGCGGGAAGTGGGGAGCTGTTTTTT
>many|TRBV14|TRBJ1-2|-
CASSLQTYGYTF
TGTGCCAGCAGCCTACAGACCTACGGCTACACCTTC
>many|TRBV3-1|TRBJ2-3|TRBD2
CASSRGPGAGEDTQYF
TGTGCCAGCAGCCGCGGCCCAGGAGCGGGAGAAGATACGCAGTATTTT
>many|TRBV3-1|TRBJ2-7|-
CASSQDGGLVYEQYF
TGTGCCAGCAGCCAAGACGGGGGACTTGTCTACGAGCAGTACTTC
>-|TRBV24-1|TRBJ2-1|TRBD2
CATSDFVAGRTEQFF
TGTGCCACCAGTGATTTTGTAGCGGGGAGGACCGAGCAGTTCTTC
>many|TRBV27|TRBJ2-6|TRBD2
CASSQRTSGSIGANVLTF
TGTGCCAGCAGTCAACGGACTAGCGGGAGTATTGGGGCCAACGTCCTGACTTTC
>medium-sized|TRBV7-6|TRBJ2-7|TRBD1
CASSKTGARNYEQYF
TGTGCCAGCAGCAAGACAGGGGCGCGTAACTACGAGCAGTACTTC
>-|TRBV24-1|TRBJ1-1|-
CATSGRKGIDTEAFF
TGTGCCACCAGTGGGCGAAAAGGGATAGACACTGAAGCTTTCTTT
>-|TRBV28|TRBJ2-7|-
CASRSQGREQYF
TGTGCCAGCAGGTCCCAGGGGCGCGAGCAGTACTTC
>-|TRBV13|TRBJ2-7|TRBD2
CASSHGLAGVYEQYF
TGTGCCAGCAGCCATGGACTAGCGGGAGTTTACGAGCAGTACTTC
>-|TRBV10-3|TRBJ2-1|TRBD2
CAIRKTTWGGYNEHFF
TGTGCCATCAGAAAGACTACATGGGGGGGGTACAATGAGCATTTCTTC
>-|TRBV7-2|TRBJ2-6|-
CASSLGSGGSLANVLTF
TGTGCCAGCAGCCTAGGTTCGGGGGGCTCTCTGGCCAACGTCCTGACTTTC
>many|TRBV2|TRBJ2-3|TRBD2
CASSLGLAGITDTQYF
TGTGCCAGCAGTTTAGGACTAGCGGGAATCACAGATACGCAGTATTTT
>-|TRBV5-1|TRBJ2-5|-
CASSFGGIGGETQYF
TGCGCCAGCAGCTTCGGCGGGATCGGGGGAGAGACCCAGTACTTT
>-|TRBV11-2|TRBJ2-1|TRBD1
CASSSGGQVYNEQFF
TGTGCCAGTAGCTCCGGGGGACAGGTTTACAATGAGCAGTTCTTC
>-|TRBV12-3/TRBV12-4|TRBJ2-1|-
CASSHPYGTGDYEQFF
TGTGCCAGCAGCCACCCCTACGGTACAGGGGACTATGAGCAGTTCTTC
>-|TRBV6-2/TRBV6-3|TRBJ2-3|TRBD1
CASNQQGEADTQYF
TGTGCCAGCAACCAACAGGGGGAGGCAGATACGCAGTATTTT
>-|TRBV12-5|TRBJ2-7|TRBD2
CTSGFWTSVPREQYF
TGTACTAGTGGTTTCTGGACTAGCGTGCCTAGGGAGCAGTACTTC
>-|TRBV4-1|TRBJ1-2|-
CASSQDPDGSSTF
TGCGCCAGCAGCCAAGACCCGGACGGATCTAGTACCTTC
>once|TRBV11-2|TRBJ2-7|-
CASSPLPEGLVYEQYF
TGTGCCAGCAGCCCGCTCCCGGAGGGGTTGGTCTACGAGCAGTACTTC
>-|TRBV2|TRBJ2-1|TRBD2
CASSFLAGVGYEQFF
TGTGCCAGCAGTTTCCTAGCGGGAGTTGGTTATGAGCAGTTCTTC
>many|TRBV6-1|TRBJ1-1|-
CASTLENPTEAFF
TGTGCCAGCACTTTGGAAAACCCCACTGAAGCTTTCTTT
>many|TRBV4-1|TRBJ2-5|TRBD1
CASSQGIMGQGGETQYF
TGCGCCAGCAGCCAAGGAATAATGGGACAGGGAGGGGAGACCCAGTACTTC
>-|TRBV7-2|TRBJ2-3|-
CASSPDGYGTYTQYF
TGTGCCAGCAGCCCTGACGGTTATGGCACATATACGCAGTATTTT
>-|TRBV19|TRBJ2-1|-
CASSIGTIGTPLDNEQFF
TGTGCCAGTAGTATTGGTACTATCGGGACCCCCCTAGACAATGAGCAGTTCTTC
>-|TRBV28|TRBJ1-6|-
CASTGSGSPLHF
TGTGCCAGCACAGGGTCCGGTTCACCCCTCCACTTT
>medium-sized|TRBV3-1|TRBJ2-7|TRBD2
CASSHGLAGGSEQYF
TGTGCCAGCAGCCATGGACTAGCGGGAGGGAGCGAGCAGTACTTC
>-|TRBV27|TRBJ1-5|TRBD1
CASSLSATGNQPQHF
TGTGCCAGCAGTTTATCGGCGACAGGGAATCAGCCCCAGCATTTT
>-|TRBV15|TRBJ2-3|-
CSTSREATDTQYF
TGTTCCACCAGCAGAGAGGCGACAGATACGCAGTATTTT
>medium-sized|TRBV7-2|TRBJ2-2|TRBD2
CASSWDSGTGELFF
TGTGCCAGCAGCTGGGATAGCGGGACCGGGGAGCTGTTTTTT
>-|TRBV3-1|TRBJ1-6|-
CASSLGGSPLHF
TGTGCCAGCAGTCTCGGGGGATCACCCCTCCACTTT
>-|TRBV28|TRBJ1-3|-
CASSHGPADTIYF
TGTGCCAGCAGCCACGGTCCGGCAGACACCATATATTTT
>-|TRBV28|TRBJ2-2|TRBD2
CASIPGGRATGELFF
TGTGCCAGTATCCCCGGCGGGAGGGCCACCGGGGAGCTGTTTTTT
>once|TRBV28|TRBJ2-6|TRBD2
CASSGGSAGANVLTF
TGTGCCAGCAGCGGGGGGAGTGCTGGGGCCAACGTCCTGACTTTC
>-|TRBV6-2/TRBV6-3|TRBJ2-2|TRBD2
CTSIRLAGFGELFF
TGTACCAGCATCCGACTAGCGGGATTCGGGGAGCTGTTTTTT
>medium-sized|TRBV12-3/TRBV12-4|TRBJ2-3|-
CASSLRQVTDTQYF
TGTGCCAGCAGTCTACGACAGGTTACAGATACGCAGTATTTT
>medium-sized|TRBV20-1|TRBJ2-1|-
CSATVTGWYNEQFF
TGCAGTGCTACCGTAACGGGATGGTACAATGAGCAGTTCTTC
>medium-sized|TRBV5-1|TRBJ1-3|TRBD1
CASKLTGWGNTIYF
TGCGCCAGCAAACTGACAGGGTGGGGAAACACCATATATTTT
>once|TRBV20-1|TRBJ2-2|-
CSARSLGDGELFF
TGCAGTGCTAGAAGCCTGGGGGACGGGGAGCTGTTTTTT